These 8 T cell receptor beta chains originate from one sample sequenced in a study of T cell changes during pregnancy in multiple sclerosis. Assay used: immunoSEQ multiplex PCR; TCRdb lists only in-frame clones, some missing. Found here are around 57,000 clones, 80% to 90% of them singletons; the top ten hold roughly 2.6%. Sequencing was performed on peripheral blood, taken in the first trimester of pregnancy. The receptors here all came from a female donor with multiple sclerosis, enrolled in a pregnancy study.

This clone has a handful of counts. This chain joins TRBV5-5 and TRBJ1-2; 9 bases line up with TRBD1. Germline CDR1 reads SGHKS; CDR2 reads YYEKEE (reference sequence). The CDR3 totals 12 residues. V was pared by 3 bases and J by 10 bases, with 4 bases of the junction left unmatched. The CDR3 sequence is CASSSRDRAYTF. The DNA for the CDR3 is TGTGCCAGCAGCTCCCGGGACAGGGCCTACACCTTC.

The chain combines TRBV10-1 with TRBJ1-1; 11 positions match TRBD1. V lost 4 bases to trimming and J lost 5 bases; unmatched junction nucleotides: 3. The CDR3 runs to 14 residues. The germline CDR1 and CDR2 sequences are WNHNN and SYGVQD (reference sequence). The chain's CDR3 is CASSGGTGGTEAFF. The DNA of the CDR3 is TGCGCCAGCAGTGGAGGGACAGGGGGTACTGAAGCTTTCTTT.

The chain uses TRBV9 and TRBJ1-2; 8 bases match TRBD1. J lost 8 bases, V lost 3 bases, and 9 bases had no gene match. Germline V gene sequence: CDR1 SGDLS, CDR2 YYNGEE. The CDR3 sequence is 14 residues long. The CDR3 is CASSAQQTGEGYTF. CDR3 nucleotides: TGTGCCAGCAGCGCCCAACAGACAGGGGAAGGCTACACCTTC.

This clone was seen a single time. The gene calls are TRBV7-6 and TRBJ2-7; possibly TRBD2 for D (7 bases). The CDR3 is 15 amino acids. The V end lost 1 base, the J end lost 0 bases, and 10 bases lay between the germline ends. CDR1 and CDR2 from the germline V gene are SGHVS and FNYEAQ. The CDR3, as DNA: TGTGCCAGCAGCTTAGAGGGGGGGTACTCCTACGAGCAGTACTTC. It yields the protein CASSLEGGYSYEQYF.

This chain's CDR3 is CASSREEGYEQYF. The CDR3 nucleotides are TGTGCCAGCTCACGCGAGGAGGGCTACGAGCAGTACTTC. The chain couples TRBV18 to TRBJ2-7, with D tentatively TRBD2 (6 bases). Trimming took off 4 bases at V and 3 bases at J, with 10 bases between the two ends. Germline V gene data show CDR1 as KGHSH and CDR2 as LQKENI. CDR3 length: 13 residues.

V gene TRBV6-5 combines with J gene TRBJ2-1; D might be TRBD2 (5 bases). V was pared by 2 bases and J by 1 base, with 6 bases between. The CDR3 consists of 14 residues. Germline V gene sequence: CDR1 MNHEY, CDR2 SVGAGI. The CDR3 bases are TGTGCCAGCAGTTACACGGGGTCCTACAATGAGCAGTTCTTC. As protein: CASSYTGSYNEQFF.

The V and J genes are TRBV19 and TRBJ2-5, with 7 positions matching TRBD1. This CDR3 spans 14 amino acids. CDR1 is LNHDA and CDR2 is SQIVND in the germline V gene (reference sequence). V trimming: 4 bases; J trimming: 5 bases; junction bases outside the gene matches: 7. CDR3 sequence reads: CASSRRGQGETQYF. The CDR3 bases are TGTGCCAGTAGTAGAAGGGGGCAGGGGGAGACCCAGTACTTC.

CDR3 DNA sequence: TGTGCCTGGAGTGTCCGCCAGGGTTGGAACACTGAAGCTTTCTTT. Residues: CAWSVRQGWNTEAFF. The V and J genes are TRBV30 and TRBJ1-1; D is possibly TRBD1 (5 bases). The length of the CDR3 is 15 residues. V was trimmed by 0 bases and J by 1 base, leaving 12 bases between them. CDR1 and CDR2 from the germline V gene are GTSNPN and SVGIG (reference sequence).